The 11 T cell receptor beta chains listed next were all sequenced from one sample in a study of blood T cell repertoires in COVID-19. The table came from immunoSEQ multiplex PCR; TCRdb's copy has only in-frame clones and leaves some out. The profile shows around 250,000 clones, roughly four fifths of them singletons. Material for sequencing was PBMCs or T cells enriched from blood (not recorded which). Every receptor here comes from a man aged 50-59 years who had recovered from COVID-19.

The gene calls are TRBV7-9 and TRBJ2-5, with D perhaps matching TRBD1 (6 bases). Trimming pared 1 base from V and 3 bases from J, leaving 18 bases between. CDR1 SEHNR and CDR2 FQNEAQ come from the germline V gene (reference sequence). This CDR3 is built from 17 residues. The CDR3 sequence: CASSLVVGAGVEETQYF. The CDR3 DNA reads as TGTGCCAGCAGCTTAGTGGTCGGCGCAGGGGTGGAAGAGACCCAGTACTTC.

V gene TRBV6-7 combines with J gene TRBJ2-1; D gene unclear. TRBV6-7 is noted as an ORF with a role that remains uncertain. Trimming took 8 bases from V and 5 from J, leaving 4 bases between them. The CDR3 sequence is 10 residues long. The CDR3 nucleotides are TGTGCCAGCCGTAACAATGAGCAGTTCTTC. Protein product: CASRNNEQFF.

The V gene is TRBV7-3, the J gene TRBJ2-5; 7 nucleotides align to TRBD2. Germline assignment: CDR1 SGHTA and CDR2 FQGTGA. The CDR3 covers 13 residues. J lost 3 bases, V lost 5 bases, and 3 bases had no gene match. In DNA form, the CDR3 reads TGTGCCAGCAGCCCCCTAGCGGAAGAGACCCAGTACTTC. Its translation: CASSPLAEETQYF. The complete variable domain, with remaining parts taken from reference TRBV7-3 and TRBJ2-5, reads GAGVSQTPSNKVTEKGKYVELRCDPISGHTALYWYRQSLGQGPEFLIYFQGTGAADDSGLPNDRFFAVRPEGSVSTLKIQRTERGDSAVYLCASSPLAEETQYFGPGTRLLVL.

The chain couples TRBV2 to TRBJ2-5; D is unclear. The CDR3 has 14 residues. Germline CDR1 and CDR2: SNHLY and FYNNEI. V shed 4 bases and J shed 4 bases, with 13 bases lying between them. This chain's CDR3 is CASSGGVGLETQYF. In DNA, the CDR3 is TGTGCCAGCAGTGGAGGAGTTGGGTTAGAGACCCAGTACTTC.

The chain uses TRBV28 and TRBJ2-5; 8 positions match TRBD1. This CDR3 region has 14 residues. V was clipped by 7 bases and J by 5 bases; unmatched bases: 9. Germline V gene lookup returns CDR1 MDHEN and CDR2 SYDVKM. Written as DNA, the CDR3 is TGTGCCAGCACCCCGGACAGGGTCATTGAGACCCAGTACTTC. Encoded protein: CASTPDRVIETQYF.

This chain uses TRBV6-5 with TRBJ2-7; TRBD1 matches 7 bases. J gave up 3 bases and V 6 bases, and 8 bases lay outside the gene matches. Germline CDR1 and CDR2: MNHEY and SVGAGI. This CDR3 has 14 residues. The CDR3 loop reads CASSTDRPDYEQYF. The CDR3, as DNA: TGTGCCAGCAGCACGGACAGGCCGGACTACGAGCAGTACTTC.

The rearrangement joins TRBV7-9 to TRBJ1-1; 11 positions match TRBD1. This CDR3 is 15 amino acids long. V gave up 4 bases and J gave up 1 base; unmatched junction bases: 2. Germline lookup yields CDR1 SEHNR and CDR2 FQNEAQ (reference sequence). The CDR3 is CASSWGTGGNTEAFF. In nucleotides, the CDR3 is TGTGCCAGCAGCTGGGGGACAGGGGGGAACACTGAAGCTTTCTTT.

The chain is built from TRBV19 and TRBJ1-1; 8 nucleotides line up with TRBD1. The V gene's germline CDR1 is LNHDA and CDR2 SQIVND (reference sequence). Losses at the gene ends were 5 bases for V and 1 base for J; bases not matched to a gene: 6. The CDR3 loop spans 15 amino acids. This CDR3 reads CASSSTGTGNTEAFF. Written as DNA, the CDR3 is TGTGCCAGTAGTTCCACCGGGACAGGGAACACTGAAGCTTTCTTT. Complete variable domain (other parts from reference TRBV19 and TRBJ1-1): DGGITQSPKYLFRKEGQNVTLSCEQNLNHDAMYWYRQDPGQGLRLIYYSQIVNDFQKGDIAEGYSVSREKKESFPLTVTSAQKNPTAFYLCASSSTGTGNTEAFFGQGTRLTVV.

This chain links TRBV29-1 with TRBJ2-1, with D maybe TRBD1 (5 bases). Looked up from germline, CDR1 is SQVTM and CDR2 is ANQGSEA. V lost 7 bases and J 8 bases, leaving 18 bases between the germline ends. The CDR3 spans 13 residues. The CDR3, as DNA: TGCAGCGGGGTCCAGGGTTACAGGTATGAGCAGTTCTTC. Translating it yields CSGVQGYRYEQFF.

The chain uses TRBV7-6 and TRBJ1-5, with D unresolved. V was trimmed by 1 base and J by 2 bases, leaving 9 bases between them. The CDR3 loop spans 15 amino acids. CDR1 is SGHVS, CDR2 FNYEAQ, per germline. The CDR3 bases are TGTGCCAGCAGCTTAGACGGGTTCGGCAATCAGCCCCAGCATTTT. Its protein product is CASSLDGFGNQPQHF.

The J gene is TRBJ1-2, the V gene TRBV5-1; the D is unclear. The CDR3 runs to 14 residues. V lost 0 bases to trimming and J lost 2 bases, with 8 bases between them. The germline CDR1 and CDR2 sequences are SGHRS and YFSETQ. The CDR3 protein is CASSLDVRNYGYTF. Written as DNA, the CDR3 is TGCGCCAGCAGCTTGGACGTCAGGAACTATGGCTACACCTTC.